The entry below gives a single T cell receptor beta chain sequence along with its context. CDR1 is SNHLY and CDR2 is FYNNEI in the germline V gene. V was shortened by 4 bases and J by 6 bases, with 18 bases between the two germline ends. This CDR3 comprises 15 residues. In contrast to the negatively isolated CD8+ and CD4+ T cells, TEMRA cells were FACS-enriched. The sample originates from a study of CD8 T cells in Susac syndrome. Random hexamers primed reverse transcription of about 0.5 to 1 ug RNA. TCR beta CDR3 was amplified by immunoSEQ multiplex PCR. This amplification extended across 54 Vbeta and 13 Jbeta segments. TCRdb processed the immunoSEQ multiplex PCR reads anew with MiXCR; each CDR3 protein has one entry. The repertoire consists of under 200,000 distinct CDR3 sequences, with approximately 93% occurring once and the leading ten covering 0.095% to 0.12%.

Sequenced material: CD4+ T cells from PBMCs. This sequence was found in a human donor in good health. The chain couples TRBV2 to TRBJ2-5; no definite D call. CDR3 DNA sequence: TGTGCCAGCAGTGTTCGGGCCTCCACTGGGAAGACCCAGTACTTC. Its protein product is CASSVRASTGKTQYF.